These 6 T cell receptor beta chains were all obtained from the same sample, sequenced in a study of Tregs in tolerant kidney transplant recipients. Libraries were prepared by immunoSEQ multiplex PCR; TCRdb keeps only in-frame clonotypes and omits some of them. The profile shows approximately 99,000 clones, around 90% of them singletons. This sample comprised CD4+ T cells from blood, obtained before the transplant. The receptors shown here come from a human donor who received a combined kidney and bone marrow transplant.

This rearrangement joins TRBV6-1 to TRBJ2-1, with 7 bases that match TRBD1. The CDR3 is made up of 13 amino acids. V was clipped by 8 bases and J by 9 bases; unmatched bases: 10. The germline CDR1 and CDR2 sequences are MNHNS and SASEGT. The CDR3 DNA reads as TGTGCCAGCCATCGACAGGGAGTTGGTGAGCAGTTCTTC. The encoded protein is CASHRQGVGEQFF.

The V call is TRBV7-8, the J call TRBJ2-7; unclear D gene. The CDR3 sequence is 9 residues long. CDR1 is SGHVS, CDR2 FQNEAQ, per germline. V lost 8 bases, J lost 5 bases, and 4 bases lay in between. The chain's CDR3 is CASVDEQYF. The DNA of the CDR3 is TGTGCCAGCGTAGACGAGCAGTACTTC.

This chain links TRBV27 with TRBJ1-5; 8 bases fit TRBD1. Germline-derived CDR1 and CDR2 are MNHEY and SMNVEV (reference sequence). This CDR3 is built from 12 residues. V lost 8 bases to trimming and J lost 7 bases; unmatched junction nucleotides: 4. Here the CDR3 DNA reads TGTGCCAGCCGACAGGGGCAACAGCCCCAGCATTTT. Protein product: CASRQGQQPQHF.

This chain links TRBV19 with TRBJ1-3; a possible D gene is TRBD1 (6 bases). This CDR3 has 14 amino acids. Germline CDR1 and CDR2: LNHDA and SQIVND (reference sequence). V lost 5 bases, J lost 0 bases, and 8 bases lay in between. CDR3 coding DNA: TGTGCCAGTAGTGTGGACAGCTCTGGAAACACCATATATTTT. It yields the protein CASSVDSSGNTIYF.

The chain joins TRBV7-2 to TRBJ1-1, with TRBD1 as a possible D gene (6 bases). Per the germline V gene, CDR1 is SGHTA and CDR2 is FQGNSA. V dropped 5 bases and J dropped 1 base, with 8 bases sitting between them. The CDR3 is 13 amino acids. CDR3 DNA sequence: TGTGCCAGCAGCCAGGGGTGGAACACTGAAGCTTTCTTT. Translated, it gives CASSQGWNTEAFF.

V usage is TRBV6-5 and J usage is TRBJ2-5; TRBD2 is a possible D gene (5 bases). This CDR3 contains 11 residues. Trimming removed 1 base at V and 9 bases at J, with 6 bases between. CDR1 and CDR2 from the germline V gene are MNHEY and SVGAGI. The DNA of the CDR3 is TGTGCCAGCAGTTACTTGGAGGCCCAGTACTTC. It encodes CASSYLEAQYF.